This TCR beta chain was retrieved from a study of cytomegalovirus exposure and HLA in healthy donors. Turning to the study itself: There were 350 to 400 genotyped donors. Of these, 75% to 90% fell in the genetic ancestry cluster associated with self-reported Caucasian donors.

With 60 Vbeta and 13 Jbeta primers, the PCR was carried out. Libraries were prepared by immunoSEQ multiplex PCR; TCRdb keeps only in-frame clonotypes and omits some of them. The table includes approximately 140,000 clones, around three quarters detected once. Unmatched junction bases numbered 8, after V lost 4 bases and J lost 0 bases. Germline lookup yields CDR1 SGHKS and CDR2 YYEKEE (reference sequence). The length of the CDR3 is 17 residues. The sample was PBMCs. The TCR was taken from a man between 18 and 35 years old in good health and CMV-seronegative. The chain is built from TRBV5-5 and TRBJ1-3; TRBD1 matches 9 bases. CDR3 amino acids: CASSQQGAPSSGNTIYF. The CDR3 bases are TGTGCCAGCAGCCAACAGGGGGCTCCTAGCTCTGGAAACACCATATATTTT.